Presented here are 4 T cell receptor beta chains from one specimen sequenced in a study of blood T cell repertoires in COVID-19. Profiling relied on immunoSEQ multiplex PCR, and the TCRdb table lists in-frame clones only, not all of them. Of around 60,000 clones listed, around 85% are singletons. The sequenced material came from peripheral blood. The receptors stem from a man aged 40-50 years with acute or convalescent COVID-19.

This clone was detected only a few times. The chain is built from TRBV30 and TRBJ2-1; 9 nucleotides line up with TRBD1. CDR3 length: 14 residues. Per the germline V gene, CDR1 is GTSNPN and CDR2 is SVGIG (reference sequence). V was clipped by 3 bases and J by 4 bases; unmatched bases: 4. This CDR3 reads CAWSPGQGYNEQFF. The CDR3 DNA follows: TGTGCCTGGAGCCCGGGACAGGGATACAATGAGCAGTTCTTC.

This chain connects TRBV3-1 (or the pseudogene TRBV3-2) to TRBJ1-2; D is unresolved. This CDR3 spans 13 amino acids. Germline loops: CDR1 LGHDT, CDR2 YNNKEL (reference sequence). The ends were cut back, 2 bases at V and 8 bases at J, with 12 bases in the middle. Written as DNA, the CDR3 is TGTGCCAGCAGCCAATCGGGAGATCCCGGCTACACCTTC. Its protein product is CASSQSGDPGYTF.

CDR3 nucleotides: TGCAGTGCTAGTCCCGGGACAGGGGGCTACAACGAGCAGTACTTC. It specifies CSASPGTGGYNEQYF. The chain combines TRBV20-1 with TRBJ2-7; 12 nucleotides match TRBD1. The CDR3 is 15 amino acids. CDR1 is DFQATT, CDR2 SNEGSKA, per germline (reference sequence). The trim removed 3 bases at V and 5 bases at J, leaving 8 bases unmatched.

The chain joins TRBV19 to TRBJ1-1; a possible D gene is TRBD1 (5 bases). Trimming left V 6 bases short and J 1 base short, with 12 bases between. The CDR3 is 14 residues long. Germline values: CDR1 LNHDA, CDR2 SQIVND (reference sequence). CDR3 region: CASSQTVRNTEAFF. DNA for the CDR3: TGTGCCAGTAGCCAGACAGTGCGGAACACTGAAGCTTTCTTT. Full variable domain (missing parts from reference TRBV19 and TRBJ1-1): DGGITQSPKYLFRKEGQNVTLSCEQNLNHDAMYWYRQDPGQGLRLIYYSQIVNDFQKGDIAEGYSVSREKKESFPLTVTSAQKNPTAFYLCASSQTVRNTEAFFGQGTRLTVV.